This TCR beta chain derives from a study of patients and donors after allogeneic stem cell transplantation. CDR3 size: 11 residues. V shed 3 bases and J shed 4 bases, with 7 bases lying between them. Germline V gene lookup returns CDR1 DFQATT and CDR2 SNEGSKA (reference sequence). TCRdb independently ran MiXCR on the RT-PCR reads; one entry per CDR3 protein. The table records 150,000 to 200,000 distinct CDR3 sequences, approximately 30% of them present only once. The rearrangement joins TRBV20-1 to TRBJ2-7; D gene uncertain. The origin of this receptor is a human donor who was either an allogeneic HSCT recipient or a stem cell or donor lymphocyte infusion donor (not recorded which). It is not recorded whose cells these are; they may come from a transplant donor. Sequencing was performed on blood, either unsorted or a sorted T cell fraction (not recorded which). The CDR3 protein is CSASPQYEQYF. The CDR3 DNA reads TGCAGTGCTAGCCCCCAATACGAGCAGTACTTC.